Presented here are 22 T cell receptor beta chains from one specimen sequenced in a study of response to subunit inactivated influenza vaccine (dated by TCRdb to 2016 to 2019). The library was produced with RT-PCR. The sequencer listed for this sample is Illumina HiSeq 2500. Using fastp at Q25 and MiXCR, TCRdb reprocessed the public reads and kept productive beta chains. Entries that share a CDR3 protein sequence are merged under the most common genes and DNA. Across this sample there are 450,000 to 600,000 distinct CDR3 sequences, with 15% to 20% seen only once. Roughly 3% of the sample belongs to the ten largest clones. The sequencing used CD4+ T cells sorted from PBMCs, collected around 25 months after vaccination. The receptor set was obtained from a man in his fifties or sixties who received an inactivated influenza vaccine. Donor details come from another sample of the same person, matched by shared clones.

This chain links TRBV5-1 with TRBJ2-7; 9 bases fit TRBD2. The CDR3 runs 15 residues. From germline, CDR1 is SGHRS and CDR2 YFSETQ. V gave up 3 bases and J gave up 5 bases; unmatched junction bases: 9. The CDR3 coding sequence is TGCGCCAGCAGCTGGGCCGGGACTAGCTTCGACGAGCAGTACTTC. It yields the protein CASSWAGTSFDEQYF. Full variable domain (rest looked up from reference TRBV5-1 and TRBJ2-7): KAGVTQTPRYLIKTRGQQVTLSCSPISGHRSVSWYQQTPGQGLQFLFEYFSETQRNKGNFPGRFSGRQFSNSRSEMNVSTLELGDSALYLCASSWAGTSFDEQYFGPGTRLTVT.

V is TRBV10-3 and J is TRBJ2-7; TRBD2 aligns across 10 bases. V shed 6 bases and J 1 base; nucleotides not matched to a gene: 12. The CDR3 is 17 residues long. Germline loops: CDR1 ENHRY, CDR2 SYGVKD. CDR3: CAISLAGVSSGSYEQYF. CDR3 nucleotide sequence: TGTGCCATCAGCCTAGCGGGAGTAAGTAGTGGGTCCTACGAGCAGTACTTC.

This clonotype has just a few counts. The CDR3: CASRHYGYTF. The CDR3 DNA follows: TGTGCCAGCAGGCACTATGGCTACACCTTC. V usage is TRBV6-1 and J usage is TRBJ1-2, with D unclear. V was shortened by 6 bases and J by 3 bases, with 2 bases between the two germline ends. Germline CDR1 is MNHNS and CDR2 is SASEGT. The CDR3 consists of 10 residues.

Here the CDR3 DNA reads TGTGCCAGCTCACCCGGACAGGTGGATCAGACCCAGTACTTC. Its translation is CASSPGQVDQTQYF. This sequence joins TRBV18 and TRBJ2-5; 7 bases agree with TRBD1. Germline CDR1 KGHSH, CDR2 LQKENI. The CDR3 is made up of 14 amino acids. V lost 3 bases to trimming and J lost 6 bases; unmatched junction nucleotides: 7.

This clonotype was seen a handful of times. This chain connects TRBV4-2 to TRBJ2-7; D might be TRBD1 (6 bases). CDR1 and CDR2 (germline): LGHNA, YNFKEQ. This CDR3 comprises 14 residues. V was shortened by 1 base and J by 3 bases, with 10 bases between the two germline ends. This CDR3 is CASSQGTDHYEQYF. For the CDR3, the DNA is TGTGCCAGCAGCCAAGGGACAGACCACTACGAGCAGTACTTC.

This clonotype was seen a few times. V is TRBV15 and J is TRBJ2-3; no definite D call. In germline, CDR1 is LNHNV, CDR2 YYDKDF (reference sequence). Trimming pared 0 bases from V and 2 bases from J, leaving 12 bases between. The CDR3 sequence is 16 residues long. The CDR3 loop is CATSRDVADHTDTQYF. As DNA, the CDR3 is TGTGCCACCAGCAGAGATGTAGCCGATCACACAGATACGCAGTATTTT.

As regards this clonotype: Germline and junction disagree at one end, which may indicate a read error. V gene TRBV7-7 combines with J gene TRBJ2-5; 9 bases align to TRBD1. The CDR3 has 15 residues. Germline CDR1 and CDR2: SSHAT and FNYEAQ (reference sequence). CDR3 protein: CASSLDGTGQETQYF. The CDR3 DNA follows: TGTGCTAGCAGCTTAGATGGGACAGGGCAAGAGACCCAGTACTTC.

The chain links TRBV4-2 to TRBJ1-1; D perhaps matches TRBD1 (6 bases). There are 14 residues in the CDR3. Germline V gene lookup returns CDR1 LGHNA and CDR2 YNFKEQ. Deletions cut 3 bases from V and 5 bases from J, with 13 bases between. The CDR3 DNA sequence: TGTGCCAGCAGCCAGGCCACAGGGAAGACTGAAGCTTTCTTT. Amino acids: CASSQATGKTEAFF.

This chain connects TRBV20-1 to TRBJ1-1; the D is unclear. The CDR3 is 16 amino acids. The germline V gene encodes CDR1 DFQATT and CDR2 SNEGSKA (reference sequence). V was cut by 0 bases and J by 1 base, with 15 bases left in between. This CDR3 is CSARETAFLTNTEAFF. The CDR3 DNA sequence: TGCAGTGCTAGAGAGACGGCGTTTCTCACGAACACTGAAGCTTTCTTT.

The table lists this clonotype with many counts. The CDR3 reads CASSSPIAGLGDEQFF. CDR3 coding DNA: TGCGCCAGCAGCTCCCCTATAGCGGGTTTGGGGGATGAGCAGTTCTTC. The chain is built from TRBV5-1 and TRBJ2-1; 7 bases line up with TRBD2. The V and J ends lost 3 bases and 8 bases, in that order; junction bases with no gene match: 14. This CDR3 spans 16 amino acids. The germline V gene has CDR1 SGHRS and CDR2 YFSETQ.

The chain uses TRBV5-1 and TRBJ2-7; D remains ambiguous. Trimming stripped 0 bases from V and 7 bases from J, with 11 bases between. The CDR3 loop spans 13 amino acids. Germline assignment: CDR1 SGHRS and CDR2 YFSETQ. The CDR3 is CASSLDPLGEQYF. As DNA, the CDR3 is TGCGCCAGCAGCTTGGACCCCCTCGGGGAGCAGTACTTC.

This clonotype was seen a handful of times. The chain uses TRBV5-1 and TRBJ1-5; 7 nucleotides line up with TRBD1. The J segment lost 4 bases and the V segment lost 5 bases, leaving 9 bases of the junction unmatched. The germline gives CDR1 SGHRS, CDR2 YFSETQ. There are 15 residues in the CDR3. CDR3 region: CASRPRWDSNQPQHF. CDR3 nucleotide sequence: TGCGCCAGCAGACCGAGATGGGACAGTAATCAGCCCCAGCATTTT.

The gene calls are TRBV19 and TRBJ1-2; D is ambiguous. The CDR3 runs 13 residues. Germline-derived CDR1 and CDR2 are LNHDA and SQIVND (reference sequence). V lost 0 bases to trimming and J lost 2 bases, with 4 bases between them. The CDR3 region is CASSIDRNYGYTF. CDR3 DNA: TGTGCCAGTAGTATAGACAGGAACTATGGCTACACCTTC.

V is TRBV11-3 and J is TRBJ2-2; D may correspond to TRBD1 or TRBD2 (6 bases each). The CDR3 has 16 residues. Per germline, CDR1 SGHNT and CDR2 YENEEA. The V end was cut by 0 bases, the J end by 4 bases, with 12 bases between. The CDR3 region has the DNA TGTGCCAGCAGCTTAGAATACACGGGGGCCACCGGGGAGCTGTTTTTT. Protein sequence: CASSLEYTGATGELFF.

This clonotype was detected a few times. CDR3 region: CSASGHLNTEAFF. CDR3 DNA: TGCAGTGCTAGCGGACATTTGAACACTGAAGCTTTCTTT. The chain combines TRBV20-1 with TRBJ1-1; D perhaps matches TRBD1 (5 bases). This CDR3 spans 13 amino acids. The ends were cut back, 3 bases at V and 0 bases at J, with 8 bases in the middle. Germline values: CDR1 DFQATT, CDR2 SNEGSKA (reference sequence).

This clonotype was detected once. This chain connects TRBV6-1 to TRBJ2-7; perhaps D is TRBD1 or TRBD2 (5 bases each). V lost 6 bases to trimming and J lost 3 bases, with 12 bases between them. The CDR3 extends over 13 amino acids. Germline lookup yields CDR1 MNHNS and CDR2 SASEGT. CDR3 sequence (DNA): TGTGCCAGCAGAAGCGGACACCTCTACGAGCAGTACTTC. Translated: CASRSGHLYEQYF.

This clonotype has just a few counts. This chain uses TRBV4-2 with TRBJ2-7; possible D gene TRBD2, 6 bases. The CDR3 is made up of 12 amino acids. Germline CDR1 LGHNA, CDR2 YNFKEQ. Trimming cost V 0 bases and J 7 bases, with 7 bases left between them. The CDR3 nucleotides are TGTGCCAGCAGCCAAGAGGGGAGGGAGCAGTACTTC. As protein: CASSQEGREQYF.

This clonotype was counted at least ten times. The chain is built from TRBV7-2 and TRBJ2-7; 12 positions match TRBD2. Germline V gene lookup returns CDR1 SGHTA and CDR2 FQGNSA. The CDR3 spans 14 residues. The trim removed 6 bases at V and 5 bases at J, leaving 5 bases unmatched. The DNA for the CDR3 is TGTGCCAGCAGACGGACTAGCGGGGCAGACGAGCAGTACTTC. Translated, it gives CASRRTSGADEQYF.

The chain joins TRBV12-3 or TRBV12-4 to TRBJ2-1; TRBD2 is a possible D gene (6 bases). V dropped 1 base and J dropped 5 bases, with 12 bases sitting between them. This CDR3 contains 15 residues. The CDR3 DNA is TGTGCCAGCAGTTTAGACGGGAGAGGAGACAATGAGCAGTTCTTC. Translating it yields CASSLDGRGDNEQFF.

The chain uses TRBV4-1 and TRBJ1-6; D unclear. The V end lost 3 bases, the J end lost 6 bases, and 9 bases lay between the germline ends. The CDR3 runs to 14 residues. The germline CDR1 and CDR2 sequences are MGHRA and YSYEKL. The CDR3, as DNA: TGCGCCAGCAGCCACGATTCTTTTAATTCACCCCTCCACTTT. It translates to CASSHDSFNSPLHF.

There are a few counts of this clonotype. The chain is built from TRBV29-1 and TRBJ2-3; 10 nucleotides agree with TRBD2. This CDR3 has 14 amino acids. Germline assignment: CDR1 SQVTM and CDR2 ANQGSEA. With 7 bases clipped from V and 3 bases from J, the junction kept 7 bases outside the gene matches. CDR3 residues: CSAKAGGATDTQYF. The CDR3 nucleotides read TGCAGCGCAAAAGCGGGAGGGGCGACAGATACGCAGTATTTT.

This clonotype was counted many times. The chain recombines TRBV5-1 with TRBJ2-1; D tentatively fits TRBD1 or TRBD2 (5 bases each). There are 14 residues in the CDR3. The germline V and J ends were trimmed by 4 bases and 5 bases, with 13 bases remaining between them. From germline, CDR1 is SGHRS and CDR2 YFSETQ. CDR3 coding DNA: TGCGCCAGCAGCCTACTAGACAGAAACAATGAGCAGTTCTTC. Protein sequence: CASSLLDRNNEQFF.